What follows are 11 T cell receptor beta chains derived from one specimen sequenced in a study of a mutant IDH1 vaccine in newly diagnosed glioma. No antigens are known for them. Time point here: week 23, last vaccination. Topical imiquimod was applied with each vaccine dose, which held 300 ug of mutant IDH1 20-mer peptide. Data came from immunoSEQ multiplex PCR; TCRdb stores just in-frame clones and leaves some out. This sample has tens of thousands of clones; 80% occur once, and the top ten carry roughly 6.2%. The sequencing here drew on PBMCs, taken from a glioma patient whose treatment included an IDH1 peptide vaccine. These receptors originate from a man aged 35 to 55 with glioma.

CDR3 nucleotides: TGTGCCAGTAGTATAGCTGGGCGGGACACAGCCTACGAGCAGTACTTC. It codes for CASSIAGRDTAYEQYF. J is TRBJ2-7 and V is TRBV19; possibly TRBD1 or TRBD2 for D (6 bases each). V was cut by 1 base and J by 2 bases, with 15 bases left in between. Germline V gives CDR1 LNHDA, CDR2 SQIVND (reference sequence). The CDR3 runs 16 residues.

The chain joins TRBV19 to TRBJ1-6; the match to TRBD1 covers 7 bases. The CDR3 is made up of 18 amino acids. CDR1 and CDR2 from the germline V gene are LNHDA and SQIVND (reference sequence). V shed 5 bases and J 0 bases; nucleotides not matched to a gene: 10. CDR3 bases: TGTGCCAGTAGTCGGGACAGCGGATGGGGCTCCTATAATTCACCCCTCCACTTT. This translates into CASSRDSGWGSYNSPLHF.

This rearrangement joins TRBV5-1 to TRBJ2-1, with D maybe TRBD1 (5 bases). This CDR3 comprises 13 residues. Germline V CDR1 and CDR2: SGHRS, YFSETQ. The V and J ends lost 2 bases and 6 bases respectively, with 9 bases between them. This CDR3 reads CASSFQGGNEQFF. DNA of the CDR3: TGCGCCAGCAGCTTTCAGGGTGGCAATGAGCAGTTCTTC.

The genes are TRBV5-4 and TRBJ1-6; a possible D gene is TRBD1 (6 bases). The CDR3 contains 14 residues. CDR1 is SGHNT, CDR2 YYREEE, per germline (reference sequence). Trimming took off 0 bases at V and 9 bases at J, with 10 bases between the two ends. CDR3 amino acids: CASSLVQGGSPLHF. The CDR3 DNA sequence: TGTGCCAGCAGCTTGGTACAGGGAGGTTCACCCCTCCACTTT.

This rearrangement joins TRBV7-2 to TRBJ1-5, with 8 bases fitting TRBD1. Germline V gene lookup returns CDR1 SGHTA and CDR2 FQGNSA. The CDR3 runs to 15 residues. V was pared by 5 bases and J by 7 bases, with 10 bases of the junction left unmatched. The DNA for the CDR3 is TGTGCCAGCAGCCGAAACTCAGGGGGCCGACAGCCCCAGCATTTT. Encoded protein: CASSRNSGGRQPQHF. Full variable domain (remainder filled in from reference TRBV7-2 and TRBJ1-5): GAGVSQSPSNKVTEKGKDVELRCDPISGHTALYWYRQSLGQGLEFLIYFQGNSAPDKSGLPSDRFSAERTGGSVSTLTIQRTQQEDSAVYLCASSRNSGGRQPQHFGDGTRLSIL.

The chain has TRBV6-1 and TRBJ1-5, with D possibly TRBD1 on 5 matching bases. The V gene lost 2 bases and the J gene lost 7 bases, with 9 bases spanning the gap. Looked up from germline, CDR1 is MNHNS and CDR2 is SASEGT. CDR3 length equals 13 residues. This CDR3 is CASSERGGQPQHF. In DNA, the CDR3 is TGTGCCAGCAGTGAAAGGGGCGGGCAGCCCCAGCATTTT.

This rearrangement joins TRBV15 to TRBJ2-3; 9 bases line up with TRBD2. CDR3 length: 16 amino acids. Germline V gene data show CDR1 as LNHNV and CDR2 as YYDKDF (reference sequence). Losses at the gene ends were 0 bases for V and 6 bases for J; bases not matched to a gene: 7. CDR3 in amino acids: CATSRDLAGGQDTQYF. The CDR3 region has the DNA TGTGCCACCAGCAGAGATTTGGCGGGGGGGCAGGATACGCAGTATTTT.

This clone turned up a few times. The chain is built from TRBV19 and TRBJ1-2; D gene unclear. Trimming removed 7 bases from V and 4 bases from J, with 4 bases in between. This CDR3 is 10 amino acids long. Germline CDR1 is LNHDA and CDR2 is SQIVND (reference sequence). The CDR3 is CASMGYGYTF. CDR3 coding DNA: TGTGCCAGTATGGGCTATGGCTACACCTTC.

V usage is TRBV9 and J usage is TRBJ2-5, with 7 positions matching TRBD1. The CDR3 length is 15 residues. The J segment lost 5 bases and the V segment lost 0 bases, leaving 7 bases of the junction unmatched. Germline V gene sequence: CDR1 SGDLS, CDR2 YYNGEE. CDR3: CASSVGGGEVETQYF. The CDR3 nucleotides read TGTGCCAGCAGCGTAGGAGGGGGCGAGGTGGAGACCCAGTACTTC.

This clone has just a few counts. The rearrangement uses TRBV4-2 and TRBJ2-1; 11 positions agree with TRBD1. CDR3 length: 16 residues. The junction had 4 bases not matched to a gene; V was cut back by 0 bases and J by 6 bases. Germline V gene data show CDR1 as LGHNA and CDR2 as YNFKEQ. The CDR3 spells CASSQDDGTGGNEQFF. CDR3 nucleotides: TGTGCCAGCAGCCAAGATGATGGGACAGGGGGCAATGAGCAGTTCTTC.

V is TRBV7-9 and J is TRBJ1-4; 9 bases are a match to TRBD1. CDR1 SEHNR and CDR2 FQNEAQ come from the germline V gene (reference sequence). Unmatched junction bases numbered 4, after V lost 4 bases and J lost 4 bases. This CDR3 region has 15 residues. The CDR3 nucleotides are TGTGCCAGCAGCTCGGGACAGGGCTTTAATGAAAAACTGTTTTTT. It translates to CASSSGQGFNEKLFF.